These T cell receptor beta chains were read from a single sample in a study of beta chain features in type 1 diabetes. Data came from immunoSEQ multiplex PCR; TCRdb stores just in-frame clones and leaves some out. The sample has under 900,000 clones; about a sixth are singletons. Sample: naive CD4+ T cells from blood. The receptors were gathered from a woman between 18 and 29 years old in good health. Both conserved end residues are trimmed from each CDR3. The D gene is left open where the match is weak.

TRBJ2-5 | . | TRBV7-2 | ASSLGAGTETQY
TRBJ2-1 | TRBD1 | TRBV28 | ASSMGTGGSDEQF
TRBJ1-2 | . | TRBV18 | ASSFNRVIDGYT
TRBJ2-6 | . | TRBV5-6 | ASSFQGVSGANVLT
TRBJ2-5 | TRBD2 | TRBV7-6 | ASSQGGLAEETQY
TRBJ2-2 | . | TRBV11-1 | ASSFGSGTGELF
TRBJ2-1 | TRBD1 | TRBV18 | ASSPNDRVGNEQF
TRBJ2-4 | . | TRBV28 | ASSLPGTKNIQY
TRBJ1-1 | . | TRBV5-1 | ASSLRPPNTEAF
TRBJ2-5 | TRBD2 | TRBV5-1 | ASSLASGNIGTQY
TRBJ2-1 | . | TRBV19 | ASSIGSTLRREQF
TRBJ2-1 | . | TRBV7-3 | ASSSQGGSNEQF
TRBJ2-7 | TRBD2 | TRBV5-1 | ASSLRTSGFYEQY
TRBJ2-3 | TRBD2 | TRBV2 | ASSPAGAGGHTQY
TRBJ2-2 | TRBD2 | TRBV15 | ATSRDFAGGNLNTGELF
TRBJ1-2 | . | TRBV18 | ASSPGSSLYGYT
TRBJ1-1 | . | TRBV7-3 | ASSAGASTEAF
TRBJ2-4 | . | TRBV21-1 | ASSKISNPKNIQY
TRBJ2-5 | TRBD1 | TRBV4-2 | ASSQARQGTSQETQY
TRBJ1-5 | . | TRBV28 | ASMGPNQPQH
TRBJ2-1 | TRBD2 | TRBV7-9 | ASSRGSNEQF
TRBJ2-1 | . | TRBV29-1 | SVEGQKSSYNEQF
TRBJ2-1 | TRBD2 | TRBV5-4 | ASSSGLAEGNEQF
TRBJ2-7 | . | TRBV19 | ASSMRQGDYEQY
TRBJ2-7 | TRBD1 | TRBV28 | ASTAPRDRANEQY
TRBJ2-7 | . | TRBV7-9 | ASSPPIIVEQY
TRBJ2-7 | TRBD2 | TRBV7-8 | ASSQLAGGPSEQY